This T cell receptor (beta chain) is drawn from a study of T-cell memory formation after mild COVID-19. Study results and caveats: CD4/CD8 balance held among clones contracting day 15 to 85, and later expanders leaned CD4+. Pre-infection memory held some responding clones, suggesting pre-existing cross-reactive T cells responded.

The table lists this clonotype with a few counts. The antigen is unknown. Using its own MiXCR run on the 5' RACE reads, TCRdb lists one record per CDR3 protein. The table records around 300,000 distinct CDR3 sequences, roughly 15% of them present only once. V lost 11 bases to trimming and J lost 2 bases, with 15 bases between them. Germline loops: CDR1 KGHSH, CDR2 LQKENI. The CDR3 covers 13 residues. The sample taken for sequencing was PBMCs or a T cell subset sorted from them (not recorded which). This sequence joins TRBV18 and TRBJ2-5, with D unclear. The clonotype comes from a man between 18 and 29 years old who had mild COVID-19 (a few samples of this study predate the infection). Cell type and time point are not known. The CDR3 DNA is TGTGCCGTTCGCGGCGGCGATCAAGAGACCCAGTACTTC. This codes for CAVRGGDQETQYF.